The next 9 T cell receptor beta chains were all read from a single sample in a study of long-term antiretroviral therapy in people with HIV. Survey level was the resolution at which the v3.0 immunoSEQ assay ran. Repertoires were generated with immunoSEQ multiplex PCR, while TCRdb's copy carries only in-frame clones and drops some. The sample consists of about 14,000 clones, around four fifths of them appearing once. The sequencing here drew on unsorted PBMCs, taken 1.3 years before starting antiretroviral therapy. The receptors here all came from a man in his forties or fifties with HIV.

This clone was observed a handful of times. This chain links TRBV5-4 with TRBJ2-1, with 7 bases aligning to TRBD1. This CDR3 is 15 amino acids long. Trimming took 0 bases from V and 3 from J; bases not matched to a gene: 3. CDR1 and CDR2 (germline): SGHNT, YYREEE (reference sequence). CDR3 DNA sequence: TGTGCCAGCAGCTTGGGGTGGGACAGCTACAATGAGCAGTTCTTC. This gives the protein CASSLGWDSYNEQFF.

In nucleotides, the CDR3 is TGCGCCAGCGGGAGAGATGCGGGTTCTACAGATACGCAGTATTTT. It yields the protein CASGRDAGSTDTQYF. This sequence joins TRBV5-1 and TRBJ2-3; tentatively, D is TRBD2 (5 bases). CDR1 is SGHRS, CDR2 YFSETQ, per germline. V lost 7 bases and J lost 3, with 18 bases in between. The CDR3 consists of 15 residues.

The V gene is TRBV9, the J gene TRBJ1-3; D unclear. V was cut by 0 bases and J by 0 bases, with 7 bases left in between. The germline V gene has CDR1 SGDLS and CDR2 YYNGEE. This CDR3 is built from 15 residues. CDR3 in DNA: TGTGCCAGCAGCGTAGAGGGATACTCTGGAAACACCATATATTTT. Translating gives CASSVEGYSGNTIYF.

The chain recombines TRBV5-6 with TRBJ2-7, with a weak D call TRBD1 (5 bases). The CDR3 is 13 residues long. V was pared by 2 bases and J by 4 bases, with 10 bases between. The germline V gene has CDR1 SGHDT and CDR2 YYEEEE. The CDR3 DNA sequence: TGTGCCAGCAGCTTCGGACAAACTTACGAGCAGTACTTC. Protein product: CASSFGQTYEQYF.

This rearrangement joins TRBV6-6 to TRBJ2-7; D may be TRBD1 or TRBD2 (5 bases each). V was trimmed by 7 bases and J by 0 bases, leaving 13 bases between them. The CDR3 is 14 residues long. Germline CDR1 reads MNHNY; CDR2 reads SVGAGI (reference sequence). As DNA, the CDR3 is TGTGCCAGCAAGGGGACGGACTCCTCCTACGAGCAGTACTTC. Its translation: CASKGTDSSYEQYF.

The chain employs TRBV11-3 and TRBJ1-6; possibly TRBD1 for D (5 bases). V lost 2 bases, J lost 7 bases, and 12 bases lay in between. This CDR3 is built from 15 residues. The V gene's germline CDR1 is SGHNT and CDR2 YENEEA. In DNA form, the CDR3 reads TGTGCCAGCAGCTTACAGGGTGGCAAGAATTCACCCCTCCACTTT. Translated, it gives CASSLQGGKNSPLHF.

V usage is TRBV27 and J usage is TRBJ1-5; D is possibly TRBD1 (5 bases). Germline loops: CDR1 MNHEY, CDR2 SMNVEV (reference sequence). The CDR3 runs 15 residues. V was clipped by 6 bases and J by 0 bases, with 12 bases between them. CDR3 in amino acids: CASRRGDNSNQPQHF. The CDR3 DNA follows: TGTGCCAGCAGACGGGGGGATAATAGCAATCAGCCCCAGCATTTT.

The rearrangement links TRBV5-1 to TRBJ2-7, with D perhaps TRBD1 or TRBD2 (6 bases each). The CDR3 spans 15 residues. Looked up from germline, CDR1 is SGHRS and CDR2 is YFSETQ. The V end was cut by 4 bases, the J end by 4 bases, with 18 bases between. The CDR3 DNA follows: TGCGCCAGCAGCGTCGTAGAGGGGGGATCGTACGAGCAGTACTTC. Protein product: CASSVVEGGSYEQYF.

The rearrangement links TRBV18 to TRBJ2-7; 9 bases map to TRBD1. Germline assignment: CDR1 KGHSH and CDR2 LQKENI. The ends lost 3 bases at V and 6 bases at J; junction bases unmatched: 6. The CDR3 consists of 14 residues. CDR3 nucleotides: TGTGCCAGCTCACCCTCGGGACAGGGCTCCGAGCAGTACTTC. Amino acids: CASSPSGQGSEQYF. The full variable domain, completed using reference TRBV18 and TRBJ2-7, is NAGVMQNPRHLVRRRGQEARLRCSPMKGHSHVYWYRQLPEEGLKFMVYLQKENIIDESGMPKERFSAEFPKEGPSILRIQQVVRGDSAAYFCASSPSGQGSEQYFGPGTRLTVT.